A single sample is the source of the 3 T cell receptor beta chains below, sequenced in a study of T-cell reconstitution after alpha-beta-depleted transplantation in children (dated by TCRdb to the mid-2010s). Libraries were constructed by PCR. The instrument was an Illumina HiSeq 2500. TCR libraries were prepared with molecular barcoding, using unique molecular identifiers to normalize TCRbeta repertoire quantification. TCRdb reworked the public reads: Q25 trimming with fastp, MiXCR clone assembly, productive beta chains retained. All rows with the same CDR3 protein become a single entry with the most common DNA and genes. This sample lists more than 200,000 distinct CDR3 sequences; approximately 8.4% were detected once. Approximately 40% of the sample is in the top ten clones. The treatment or condition label, read with the paper, signifies: allogeneic hematopoietic cell transplantation with graft depleted of TCRalphabeta T cells and CD19 B cells.

The specimen was PBMCs, mostly from graft donor cells, collected 360 days after TCRalphabeta/CD19-depleted stem cell transplant. These receptors originate from a male patient aged 2-15 years who had a stem cell transplant for acute myeloid leukemia, so the T cells may come from the graft donor.

The table lists this clonotype with a few counts. The CDR3 nucleotides read TGTGCCAGCAGTTTAAGGGGGTCGAAGCCTGATACGCAGTATTTT. It yields the protein CASSLRGSKPDTQYF. The chain couples TRBV12-3 or TRBV12-4 to TRBJ2-3, with D possibly matching TRBD1 (6 bases). The CDR3 is 15 amino acids. V shed 2 bases and J shed 6 bases, with 15 bases lying between them.

The gene calls are TRBV5-1 and TRBJ1-1, with D possibly being TRBD1 (6 bases). CDR1 is SGHRS, CDR2 YFSETQ, per germline. The CDR3 sequence is 15 residues long. V shed 1 base and J shed 1 base, with 11 bases lying between them. The CDR3 sequence is CASSLWGQPNTEAFF. The CDR3 nucleotides are TGCGCCAGCAGCTTGTGGGGACAACCGAACACTGAAGCTTTCTTT.

Regarding this clonotype: A much larger clone differs from this one at a single base, so this may be a read error. The chain combines TRBV4-1 with TRBJ1-5; a possible D gene is TRBD1 (5 bases). The length of the CDR3 is 17 residues. Germline loops: CDR1 MGHRA, CDR2 YSYEKL. Trimming removed 0 bases from V and 0 bases from J, with 12 bases in between. DNA for the CDR3: TGCGCCAGCAGCCAAGACACGGGGGTAGATAGCAATCAGCCCCAGCATTTT. Its translation: CASSQDTGVDSNQPQHF.